Shown below are 28 T cell receptor beta chains from a single sample sequenced in a study of CD8+ T cells in alopecia areata. It was cDNA, reverse transcribed from extracted RNA, that served as the sequencing template. The protocol was immunoSEQ multiplex PCR, while the TCRdb copy is restricted to in-frame clones and leaves out a portion. The profile covers 200,000 to 250,000 clones, with about 60% appearing a single time and approximately 0.44% taken by the ten largest. The material sequenced was CD4+ T cells sorted from blood, taken at week 0. These receptors came from a human donor with alopecia areata.

The rearrangement uses TRBV29-1 and TRBJ1-2; a weak D match, TRBD1 (6 bases). Germline-derived CDR1 and CDR2 are SQVTM and ANQGSEA. Trimming shortened V by 6 bases and J by 8 bases, and 19 bases separated the two germline ends. CDR3 length: 13 amino acids. The CDR3 region has the DNA TGCAGCGTAGATCGACAGGTATCCCACGGCTACACCTTC. Its translation is CSVDRQVSHGYTF.

The chain employs TRBV5-1 and TRBJ1-1; no reliable D call. The CDR3 is 16 residues long. The V end lost 0 bases, the J end lost 1 base, and 13 bases lay between the germline ends. Germline V lookup: CDR1 SGHRS, CDR2 YFSETQ. CDR3 DNA sequence: TGCGCCAGCAGCTTGGATGGTCACAGATGGAACACTGAAGCTTTCTTT. Translated: CASSLDGHRWNTEAFF. Full variable domain (outside the CDR3, taken from reference TRBV5-1 and TRBJ1-1): KAGVTQTPRYLIKTRGQQVTLSCSPISGHRSVSWYQQTPGQGLQFLFEYFSETQRNKGNFPGRFSGRQFSNSRSEMNVSTLELGDSALYLCASSLDGHRWNTEAFFGQGTRLTVV.

The chain employs TRBV6-1 and TRBJ2-3; no clear D. The CDR3 covers 15 residues. Per the germline V gene, CDR1 is MNHNS and CDR2 is SASEGT. V gave up 2 bases and J gave up 6 bases, with 15 bases separating them. The CDR3 bases are TGTGCCAGCAGTGAATTGGCAGGTGATAGGGATACGCAGTATTTT. Translated, it gives CASSELAGDRDTQYF.

The chain couples TRBV27 to TRBJ2-1; 8 nucleotides agree with TRBD2. The CDR3 sequence is 18 residues long. With 7 bases clipped from V and 9 bases from J, the junction kept 23 bases outside the gene matches. Germline V gene data show CDR1 as MNHEY and CDR2 as SMNVEV (reference sequence). This chain's CDR3 is CASNRGRRGAYLVGEQFF. The DNA for the CDR3 is TGTGCCAGCAACCGGGGCAGGCGGGGGGCCTACTTGGTTGGTGAGCAGTTCTTC.

The V and J genes are TRBV25-1 and TRBJ2-6; D is undetermined. This CDR3 has 16 residues. Germline V gene sequence: CDR1 MGHDK, CDR2 SYGVNS. Trimming took off 4 bases at V and 1 base at J, with 11 bases between the two ends. This chain's CDR3 is CASSAPPISGANVLTF. In nucleotides, the CDR3 is TGTGCCAGCAGTGCCCCTCCAATATCTGGGGCCAACGTCCTGACTTTC.

The chain links TRBV14 to TRBJ1-2; D might be TRBD1 (6 bases). V lost 1 base to trimming and J lost 8 bases, with 17 bases between them. The CDR3 is 15 amino acids. Germline V gives CDR1 SGHDN, CDR2 FVKESK. CDR3 protein: CASSQGVVAGVGYTF. The CDR3 DNA follows: TGTGCCAGCAGCCAAGGGGTGGTGGCAGGGGTCGGCTACACCTTC.

The CDR3 loop is CASSAILKSGGTEQYF. DNA for the CDR3: TGTGCCAGCAGTGCCATATTGAAGTCAGGGGGCACCGAGCAGTACTTC. J is TRBJ2-7 and V is TRBV6-6; 8 bases map to TRBD1. J was trimmed by 6 bases and V by 5 bases; bases with no gene match: 15. Per germline, CDR1 MNHNY and CDR2 SVGAGI (reference sequence). The CDR3 spans 16 residues.

The V gene is TRBV7-9, the J gene TRBJ2-3; TRBD1 is a possible D gene (6 bases). Germline loops: CDR1 SEHNR, CDR2 FQNEAQ (reference sequence). The CDR3 loop spans 14 amino acids. V lost 0 bases, J lost 6 bases, and 10 bases lay in between. CDR3 amino acids: CASSLAQDSDTQYF. CDR3 coding DNA: TGTGCCAGCAGCTTAGCCCAGGACAGCGATACGCAGTATTTT.

V is TRBV6-5 and J is TRBJ2-1; D not resolved. CDR1 is MNHEY and CDR2 is SVGAGI in the germline V gene. The CDR3 has 14 amino acids. V gave up 2 bases and J gave up 5 bases, with 10 bases separating them. DNA of the CDR3: TGTGCCAGCAGTTACGGGCGATATAACAATGAGCAGTTCTTC. It translates to CASSYGRYNNEQFF.

This clone showed up just a few times. The chain uses TRBV20-1 and TRBJ2-7; D unresolved. V lost 2 bases, J lost 6 bases, and 8 bases lay in between. Germline CDR1 reads DFQATT; CDR2 reads SNEGSKA (reference sequence). The CDR3 extends over 11 amino acids. CDR3: CSARLQREQYF. In DNA, the CDR3 is TGCAGTGCTAGACTACAGCGCGAGCAGTACTTC.

The chain recombines TRBV6-1 with TRBJ2-7, with TRBD2 identical over 12 bases. The CDR3 runs to 16 residues. Germline V gives CDR1 MNHNS, CDR2 SASEGT. Trimming took 3 bases from V and 3 from J; bases not matched to a gene: 6. CDR3 residues: CASSEPPTSGGYEQYF. CDR3 bases: TGTGCCAGCAGTGAGCCACCGACTAGCGGGGGCTACGAGCAGTACTTC.

This clone has more than one count but fewer than ten. The J gene is TRBJ1-1, the V gene TRBV19; 8 nucleotides agree with TRBD1. The CDR3 sequence is 13 residues long. The germline V gene has CDR1 LNHDA and CDR2 SQIVND (reference sequence). V trimming: 7 bases; J trimming: 4 bases; junction bases outside the gene matches: 5. The CDR3 is CASTRTGITEAFF. The DNA for the CDR3 is TGTGCCAGTACACGGACAGGGATCACTGAAGCTTTCTTT.

As concerns this clone: Other DNA variants within this sample encode the same CDR3. The chain has TRBV5-1 and TRBJ1-1; D is unclear. V lost 0 bases and J 1 base, leaving 4 bases between the germline ends. Looked up from germline, CDR1 is SGHRS and CDR2 is YFSETQ. This CDR3 has 13 amino acids. Written as DNA, the CDR3 is TGCGCCAGCAGCTTGGATACGAACACTGAAGCTTTCTTT. Its translation is CASSLDTNTEAFF.

The rearrangement uses TRBV30 and TRBJ1-5; 7 positions match TRBD1. This CDR3 comprises 13 residues. The J segment lost 4 bases and the V segment lost 7 bases, leaving 7 bases of the junction unmatched. Looked up from germline, CDR1 is GTSNPN and CDR2 is SVGIG (reference sequence). This chain's CDR3 is CASPTGPNQPQHF. The CDR3 bases are TGTGCCTCCCCGACAGGGCCTAATCAGCCCCAGCATTTT.

This chain uses TRBV7-9 with TRBJ2-1; D possibly corresponds to TRBD1 (6 bases). Germline V gene data show CDR1 as SEHNR and CDR2 as FQNEAQ (reference sequence). V was pared by 3 bases and J by 6 bases, with 9 bases between. The CDR3 has 13 residues. Here the CDR3 DNA reads TGTGCCAGCAGCTTCGAGGGGGTCAATGAGCAGTTCTTC. Amino acids: CASSFEGVNEQFF.

This clone has more than one count but fewer than ten. The chain employs TRBV15 and TRBJ2-5, with D unresolved. Germline CDR1 reads LNHNV; CDR2 reads YYDKDF (reference sequence). V gave up 1 base and J gave up 5 bases, with 11 bases separating them. The CDR3 extends over 14 amino acids. The CDR3, as DNA: TGTGCCACCAGCAGAGCCACGGGCGGTGAGACCCAGTACTTC. As protein: CATSRATGGETQYF.

Points on this clone: This sample also contains other DNA sequences that code for the same CDR3. The CDR3 coding sequence is TGCGCCAGCAGCTTGGACGGTCCAGCCTACTATGGCTACACCTTC. Translation gives CASSLDGPAYYGYTF. The chain combines TRBV5-1 with TRBJ1-2; no firm D call. Germline V gene lookup returns CDR1 SGHRS and CDR2 YFSETQ. The V end lost 0 bases, the J end lost 3 bases, and 12 bases lay between the germline ends. This CDR3 is 15 amino acids long. Drawing the rest from reference TRBV5-1 and TRBJ1-2, the complete variable domain is KAGVTQTPRYLIKTRGQQVTLSCSPISGHRSVSWYQQTPGQGLQFLFEYFSETQRNKGNFPGRFSGRQFSNSRSEMNVSTLELGDSALYLCASSLDGPAYYGYTFGSGTRLTVV.

This clone was seen a few times. This chain joins TRBV4-2 and TRBJ1-5; D may be TRBD1 (6 bases). With 2 bases removed from V and 1 base from J, the gap between germline ends came to 12 bases. Germline CDR1 reads LGHNA; CDR2 reads YNFKEQ. The CDR3 has 16 residues. CDR3 nucleotide sequence: TGTGCCAGCAGCCAAAGCGCTGGACAGAGCAATCAGCCCCAGCATTTT. Residues: CASSQSAGQSNQPQHF.

DNA of the CDR3: TGCGCCAGCGCCTCGGGGACTAGCCGGGCTGAGCAGTTCTTC. This gives the protein CASASGTSRAEQFF. The rearrangement uses TRBV5-1 and TRBJ2-1; 9 nucleotides line up with TRBD2. The V gene's germline CDR1 is SGHRS and CDR2 YFSETQ. The CDR3 loop spans 14 amino acids. The J segment lost 9 bases and the V segment lost 7 bases, leaving 11 bases of the junction unmatched. Full variable domain (outside the CDR3, taken from reference TRBV5-1 and TRBJ2-1): KAGVTQTPRYLIKTRGQQVTLSCSPISGHRSVSWYQQTPGQGLQFLFEYFSETQRNKGNFPGRFSGRQFSNSRSEMNVSTLELGDSALYLCASASGTSRAEQFFGPGTRLTVL.

This clone was counted a few times. The chain joins TRBV7-2 to TRBJ1-5; the D is unclear. V was trimmed by 5 bases and J by 7 bases, leaving 9 bases between them. From germline, CDR1 is SGHTA and CDR2 FQGNSA. CDR3 length equals 12 residues. The CDR3 reads CASSRERQPQHF. Here the CDR3 DNA reads TGTGCCAGCAGCCGCGAGCGACAGCCCCAGCATTTT.

This clone was seen a handful of times. The rearrangement joins TRBV5-1 to TRBJ1-4; 7 positions agree with TRBD1. CDR1 and CDR2 (germline): SGHRS, YFSETQ. Trimming took 0 bases from V and 10 from J; bases not matched to a gene: 6. The CDR3 has 14 residues. This chain's CDR3 is CASSLEGAPGKLFF. The CDR3 DNA reads TGCGCCAGCAGCTTGGAGGGGGCGCCGGGAAAACTGTTTTTT.

This clone occurred a few times. The rearrangement uses TRBV7-6 and TRBJ2-7, with D unresolved. The CDR3 length is 14 residues. V was shortened by 1 base and J by 1 base, with 8 bases between the two germline ends. The germline CDR1 and CDR2 sequences are SGHVS and FNYEAQ. CDR3 loop: CASSLDDGSYEQYF. The CDR3 nucleotides read TGTGCCAGCAGCTTAGACGACGGGTCCTACGAGCAGTACTTC.

This chain links TRBV11-2 with TRBJ2-1; 12 bases align to TRBD2. Germline values: CDR1 SGHAT, CDR2 FQNNGV. Trimming at V came to 7 bases and at J to 8 bases, leaving 3 bases not matched to a gene. The CDR3 runs to 13 residues. The CDR3 DNA is TGTGCCAGCACTAGCGGGAGGGGCTATGAGCAGTTCTTC. It yields the protein CASTSGRGYEQFF.

This rearrangement joins TRBV7-3 to TRBJ2-5; the D gene is possibly TRBD1 (6 bases). Trimming stripped 3 bases from V and 2 bases from J, with 7 bases between. The CDR3 is 13 amino acids. The germline gives CDR1 SGHTA, CDR2 FQGTGA. This chain's CDR3 is CASSFGQQETQYF. The DNA for the CDR3 is TGTGCCAGCAGCTTCGGACAGCAAGAGACCCAGTACTTC.

The rearrangement joins TRBV10-3 to TRBJ2-3; 7 nucleotides align to TRBD2. V dropped 7 bases and J dropped 3; count of bases not matched to a gene: 13. Per the germline V gene, CDR1 is ENHRY and CDR2 is SYGVKD. The CDR3 spans 16 residues. The CDR3 protein is CAIKNGRALGTDTQYF. The CDR3 bases are TGTGCCATCAAGAATGGGAGGGCGCTCGGGACAGATACGCAGTATTTT.

This chain joins TRBV7-9 and TRBJ2-6, with D tentatively TRBD2 (5 bases). Germline V gives CDR1 SEHNR, CDR2 FQNEAQ (reference sequence). With 5 bases removed from V and 0 bases from J, the gap between germline ends came to 8 bases. CDR3 length equals 15 residues. The chain's CDR3 is CASSPGGSGANVLTF. DNA of the CDR3: TGTGCCAGCAGCCCCGGAGGCTCTGGGGCCAACGTCCTGACTTTC.

The sample holds a few counts of this clone. J is TRBJ2-3 and V is TRBV9; 12 bases map to TRBD2. V was clipped by 4 bases and J by 6 bases; unmatched bases: 6. The CDR3 has 15 residues. Per the germline V gene, CDR1 is SGDLS and CDR2 is YYNGEE. The CDR3 region is CASSPRLAGVDTQYF. CDR3 sequence (DNA): TGTGCCAGCAGCCCTAGACTAGCGGGGGTTGATACGCAGTATTTT.

This clone has only a few counts. The chain carries TRBV12-5 and TRBJ2-1; maybe TRBD2 (6 bases). Per germline, CDR1 LGHNT and CDR2 FRNRAP. This CDR3 is built from 17 residues. Trimming removed 5 bases at V and 8 bases at J, with 25 bases between. CDR3 coding DNA: TGTGCTAGTGGTACCCGGGGGAATCACCTAATTCGGGATGAGCAGTTCTTC. It encodes CASGTRGNHLIRDEQFF.